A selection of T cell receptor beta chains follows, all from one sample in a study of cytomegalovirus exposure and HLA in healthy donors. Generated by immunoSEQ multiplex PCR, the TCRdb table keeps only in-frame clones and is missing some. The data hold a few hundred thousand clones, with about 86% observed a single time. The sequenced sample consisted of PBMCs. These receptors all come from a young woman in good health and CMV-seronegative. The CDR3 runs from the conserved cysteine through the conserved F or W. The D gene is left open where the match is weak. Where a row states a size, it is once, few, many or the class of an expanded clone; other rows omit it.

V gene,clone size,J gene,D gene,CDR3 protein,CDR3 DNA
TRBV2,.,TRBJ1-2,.,CASRREPSSYYGYTF,TGTGCCAGCAGGCGGGAACCGTCTTCCTACTATGGCTACACCTTC
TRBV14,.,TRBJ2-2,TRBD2,CASSQEIGLAGVNGELFF,TGTGCCAGCAGCCAAGAAATAGGGCTAGCGGGAGTTAACGGGGAGCTGTTTTTT
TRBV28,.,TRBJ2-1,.,CASSPGESSYNEQFF,TGTGCCAGCAGTCCCGGAGAAAGCTCCTACAATGAGCAGTTCTTC
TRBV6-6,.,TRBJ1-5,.,CASSYSDILSNQPQHF,TGTGCCAGCAGTTACTCCGACATACTTAGCAATCAGCCCCAGCATTTT
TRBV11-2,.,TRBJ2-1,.,CASRSPNVSGEGYNEQFF,TGTGCCAGCAGATCACCGAACGTTAGCGGTGAAGGGTACAATGAGCAGTTCTTC
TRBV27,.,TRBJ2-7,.,CASSLGLDLSSYEQYF,TGTGCCAGCAGTTTAGGTCTAGACCTCAGCTCCTACGAGCAGTACTTC
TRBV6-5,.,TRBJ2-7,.,CASSYSGPLRREYF,TGTGCCAGCAGTTACTCGGGGCCCCTACGGAGGGAGTACTTC
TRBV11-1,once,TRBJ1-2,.,CASSPRPGGPGYTF,TGTGCCAGCAGCCCGAGGCCGGGAGGGCCTGGCTACACCTTC
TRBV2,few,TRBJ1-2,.,CASTGLVPGYTF,TGTGCCAGCACCGGTTTGGTACCTGGCTACACCTTC
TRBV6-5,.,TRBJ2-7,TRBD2,CASSPGLAGYGEQYF,TGTGCCAGCAGCCCTGGACTAGCGGGATATGGCGAGCAGTACTTC
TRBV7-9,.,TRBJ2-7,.,CASSYNYEQYF,TGTGCCAGCAGCTACAATTACGAGCAGTACTTC
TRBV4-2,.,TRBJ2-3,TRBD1,CASSHQKGQGTDTQYF,TGTGCCAGCAGCCATCAAAAGGGACAGGGCACAGATACGCAGTATTTT
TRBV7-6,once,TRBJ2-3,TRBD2,CASSPAGGADTQYF,TGTGCCAGCAGCCCAGCGGGAGGTGCAGATACGCAGTATTTT
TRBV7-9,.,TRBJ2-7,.,CASSLDISYEQYF,TGTGCCAGCAGCTTAGACATTTCCTACGAGCAGTACTTC
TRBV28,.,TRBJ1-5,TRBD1,CASSLNTGGIQPQHF,TGTGCCAGCAGTCTTAACACAGGGGGGATCCAGCCCCAGCATTTT
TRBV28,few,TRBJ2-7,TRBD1,CASTTGQGNEQYF,TGTGCCAGCACTACGGGACAGGGGAACGAGCAGTACTTC
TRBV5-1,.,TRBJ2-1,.,CASSPASFSYNEQFF,TGCGCCAGCAGCCCCGCTAGCTTCTCCTACAATGAGCAGTTCTTC
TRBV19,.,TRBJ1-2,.,CASSRGRGGYTF,TGTGCCAGTAGTAGAGGGCGAGGGGGCTACACCTTC
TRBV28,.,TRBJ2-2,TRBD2,CASSPPGRDAGELFF,TGTGCCAGCAGTCCCCCCGGGAGGGACGCCGGGGAGCTGTTTTTT
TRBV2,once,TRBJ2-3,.,CASRASTDTQYF,TGTGCCAGCAGAGCTTCCACAGATACGCAGTATTTT
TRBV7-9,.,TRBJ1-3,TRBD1,CASNGDRAARNTIYF,TGTGCCAGCAACGGAGACAGGGCCGCCAGAAACACCATATATTTT
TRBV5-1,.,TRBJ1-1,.,CASCRGSGTEAFF,TGCGCCAGCTGCAGGGGTTCTGGCACTGAAGCTTTCTTT
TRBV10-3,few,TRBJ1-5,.,CAISPGELRNQPQHF,TGTGCCATTTCCCCGGGGGAGTTGCGCAATCAGCCCCAGCATTTT
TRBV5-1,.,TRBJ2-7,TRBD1,CASSWAGGSYEQYF,TGCGCCAGCAGCTGGGCAGGGGGCTCCTACGAGCAGTACTTC
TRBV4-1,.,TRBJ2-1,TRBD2,CATSGVGAYNEQFF,TGCGCCACTAGCGGGGTTGGCGCCTACAATGAGCAGTTCTTC
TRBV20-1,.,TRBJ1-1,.,CSALGHTEAFF,TGCAGTGCCCTGGGCCACACTGAAGCTTTCTTT
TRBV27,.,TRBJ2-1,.,CASSLGSPGEESYNEQFF,TGTGCCAGCAGTTTAGGGTCTCCGGGGGAGGAGAGCTACAATGAGCAGTTCTTC
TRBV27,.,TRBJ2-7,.,CASSLSLGYEQYF,TGTGCCAGCAGTTTATCTCTCGGCTACGAGCAGTACTTC
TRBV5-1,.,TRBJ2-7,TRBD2,CASSPRKREDHEQYF,TGCGCCAGCTCCCCACGCAAGCGGGAGGACCACGAGCAGTACTTC
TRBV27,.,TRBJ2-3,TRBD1,CASRAPSGGADTQYF,TGTGCCAGCAGGGCCCCATCAGGGGGCGCAGATACGCAGTATTTT
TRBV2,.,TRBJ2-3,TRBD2,CASSEQAGREGLPDTQYF,TGTGCCAGCAGTGAACAGGCCGGGCGGGAGGGCCTACCAGATACGCAGTATTTT
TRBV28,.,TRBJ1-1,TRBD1,CASSMTGIDTEAFF,TGTGCCAGCAGCATGACAGGGATCGACACTGAAGCTTTCTTT
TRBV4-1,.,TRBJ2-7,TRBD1,CASSQVIGTGDYEQYF,TGCGCCAGCAGCCAAGTAATTGGGACAGGAGACTACGAGCAGTACTTC
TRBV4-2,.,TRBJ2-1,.,CASSQERTDYNEQFF,TGTGCCAGCAGCCAAGAAAGGACAGATTACAATGAGCAGTTCTTC
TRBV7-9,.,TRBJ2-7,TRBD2,CASSLGGGLATYEQYF,TGTGCCAGCAGCCTAGGGGGGGGACTAGCGACATACGAGCAGTACTTC
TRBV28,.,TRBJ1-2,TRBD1,CASSLDRGLDYGYTF,TGTGCCAGCAGCCTGGACAGGGGGCTGGACTATGGCTACACCTTC
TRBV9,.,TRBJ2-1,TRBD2,CASSVGVETSGRPGYNEQFF,TGTGCCAGCAGCGTAGGGGTTGAGACTAGCGGGAGACCTGGCTACAATGAGCAGTTCTTC
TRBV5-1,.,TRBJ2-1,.,CASSLQGLDEQFF,TGCGCCAGCAGCTTGCAGGGGCTTGATGAGCAGTTCTTC
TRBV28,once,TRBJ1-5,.,CASSLWGAIGQPQHF,TGTGCCAGCAGTTTATGGGGGGCTATAGGTCAGCCCCAGCATTTT
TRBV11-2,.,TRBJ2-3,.,CASSLRGSSTDTQYF,TGTGCCAGCAGCTTACGCGGGTCTAGCACAGATACGCAGTATTTT
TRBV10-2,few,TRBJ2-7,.,CASGARPSYEQYF,TGCGCCAGCGGGGCAAGACCGTCGTACGAGCAGTACTTC
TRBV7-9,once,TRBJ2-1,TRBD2,CASSSGLADSYNEQFF,TGTGCCAGCAGCTCGGGACTAGCGGACTCCTACAATGAGCAGTTCTTC
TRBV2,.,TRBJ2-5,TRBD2,CASKGLAGLFQETQYF,TGTGCCAGCAAAGGACTAGCGGGACTTTTCCAAGAGACCCAGTACTTC
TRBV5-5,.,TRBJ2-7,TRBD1,CASSFGTGWYEQYF,TGTGCCAGCAGCTTCGGGACAGGGTGGTACGAGCAGTACTTC
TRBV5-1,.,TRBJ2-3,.,CASSLEVGTDTQYF,TGCGCCAGCAGCTTAGAGGTTGGCACAGATACGCAGTATTTT
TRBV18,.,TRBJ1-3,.,CASSQDGDFSGNTIYF,TGTGCCAGCTCCCAGGACGGGGACTTCTCTGGAAACACCATATATTTT
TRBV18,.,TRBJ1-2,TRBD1,CASSSQGDSYGYTF,TGTGCCAGCTCTTCCCAGGGGGATAGCTATGGCTACACCTTC
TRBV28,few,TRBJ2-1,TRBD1,CASRGGQGARNEQFF,TGTGCCAGCAGGGGAGGACAGGGGGCGCGAAATGAGCAGTTCTTC
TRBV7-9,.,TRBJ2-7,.,CASSSQGPLPYEQYF,TGTGCCAGCAGCTCGCAGGGGCCGCTCCCCTACGAGCAGTACTTC
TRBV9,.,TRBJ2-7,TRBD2,CASSVGTSGIQYF,TGTGCCAGCAGCGTAGGAACTAGCGGGATACAGTACTTC
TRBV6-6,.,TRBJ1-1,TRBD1,CASSDRARAVNTEAFF,TGTGCCAGCAGCGACAGGGCCCGGGCAGTGAACACTGAAGCTTTCTTT
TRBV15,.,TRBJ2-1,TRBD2,CATSSHGGAPYNEQFF,TGTGCCACCAGCAGTCACGGGGGGGCTCCATACAATGAGCAGTTCTTC